Detailed here is one T cell receptor beta chain. Other DNA sequences within the sample encode an identical CDR3. Germline V gene sequence: CDR1 SGDLS, CDR2 YYNGEE. Trimming left V 0 bases short and J 8 bases short, with 23 bases between. The CDR3 extends over 17 amino acids. The record originates from a study of blood T cell repertoires in COVID-19. Whole-study context: The samples span acute and convalescent COVID-19 from the United States, Italy and Spain.

Authors' methods: Cell counts per sample came from amplifying reference gene primers. The repertoire was sequenced with immunoSEQ multiplex PCR; TCRdb's copy has only in-frame clones and lacks some. The V and J calls and clone size are taken from that table; D and trimming were inferred from the DNA. The repertoire includes roughly 260,000 clones, 80% to 90% of them detected once, and roughly 3.3% sits in the top ten. This rearrangement joins TRBV9 to TRBJ1-2; possible D gene TRBD1, 5 bases. The specimen was peripheral blood. The TCR comes from a woman in her forties with acute or convalescent COVID-19. CDR3 DNA sequence: TGTGCCAGCAGCGTAGGTCCTGGGGGGGACCTGGGGGAAGGCTACACCTTC. It encodes CASSVGPGGDLGEGYTF.